This T cell receptor (beta chain) was identified in a study of OX40 agonist ivuxolimab in advanced cancers. For this clone: The antigen remains undetermined.

Study observations and caveats: More expanded clones were seen, on average, in CD8+ T cells than in CD4+.

The data were produced by immunoSEQ multiplex PCR, yet TCRdb's version contains in-frame clones alone and is incomplete. The profile shows roughly 93,000 clones, about 84% of them singletons. The V gene's germline CDR1 is SGHRS and CDR2 YFSETQ. V was pared by 7 bases and J by 4 bases, with 20 bases between. The CDR3 sequence is 15 residues long. Sample: CD4+ or CD8+ T cells sorted from blood, taken in a trial of the OX40 agonist ivuxolimab. This clonotype was obtained from an adult with an advanced solid tumor such as melanoma, head and neck, liver or kidney cancer. This chain joins TRBV5-1 and TRBJ2-5; TRBD2 is a possible D gene (6 bases). The CDR3 is CASRWDSGWGETQYF. CDR3 coding DNA: TGCGCCAGCCGCTGGGATAGCGGTTGGGGAGAGACCCAGTACTTC.